This T cell receptor beta chain was identified during a study of PD-1 blockade in classical Hodgkin lymphoma. As to this clone: No antigen is known for it.

General observations from the study: Causes of the repertoire differences remain undefined, possibly disease activity or prior therapy. CD8+ TCR diversity did not rise significantly by C4D1, unlike CD4+.

All patients experienced relapse after autologous stem cell transplantation, and brentuximab vedotin exposure was variable. V lost 0 bases, J lost 10 bases, and 13 bases lay in between. Per germline, CDR1 SGHAT and CDR2 FQNNGV. The CDR3 sequence is 13 residues long. TCRdb's copy holds only in-frame clones and misses some; the assay was immunoSEQ multiplex PCR. The repertoire consists of approximately 41,000 clones, with about three quarters occurring once and the leading ten covering around an eighth. The TCR comes from a human donor with classical Hodgkin lymphoma. Sequenced material: peripheral blood mononuclear cells (PBMCs), taken at baseline. The chain is built from TRBV11-2 and TRBJ2-7; no firm D call. CDR3 sequence reads: CASSLETGGIQYF. The CDR3 coding sequence is TGTGCCAGCAGCTTAGAAACTGGCGGAATCCAGTACTTC.